One and the same sample provided the 24 T cell receptor beta chains below, sequenced in a study of neurological immune-mediated disorders (dated by TCRdb to between 2017 and 2020). The library relied on 5' RACE. The sequencing machine was an Illumina HiSeq 2500. TCRdb itself trimmed the public reads at Q25 with fastp, ran MiXCR and retained productive beta chains. Records with the same CDR3 protein are collapsed into one entry carrying the most frequent genes and DNA. This sample has more than 50,000 distinct CDR3 sequences in its table, and almost 4% of those were observed once. The top ten clones comprise under 1.5% of the sample. The sample comprised PBMCs. Receptors originate from a young man with multiple sclerosis.

Many counts were recorded for this clonotype. This chain uses TRBV20-1 with TRBJ2-3; TRBD1 is a possible D gene (6 bases). V was pared by 2 bases and J by 5 bases, with 20 bases between. CDR3 length: 16 residues. Germline CDR1 DFQATT, CDR2 SNEGSKA (reference sequence). The CDR3, as DNA: TGCAGTGCTAGACCCATGACAGGCCTCGTTGGAGATACGCAGTATTTT. It encodes CSARPMTGLVGDTQYF.

The V and J genes are TRBV5-1 and TRBJ1-5, with TRBD1 identical over 9 bases. CDR1 SGHRS and CDR2 YFSETQ come from the germline V gene. The V and J ends lost 4 bases and 4 bases, in that order; junction bases with no gene match: 15. The CDR3 has 18 residues. The CDR3 is CASSPDPGQGLLNQPQHF. In DNA, the CDR3 is TGCGCCAGCAGCCCCGATCCGGGACAGGGACTACTAAATCAGCCCCAGCATTTT. The variable domain in full, with the rest retrieved from reference TRBV5-1 and TRBJ1-5, is KAGVTQTPRYLIKTRGQQVTLSCSPISGHRSVSWYQQTPGQGLQFLFEYFSETQRNKGNFPGRFSGRQFSNSRSEMNVSTLELGDSALYLCASSPDPGQGLLNQPQHFGDGTRLSIL.

This clonotype was observed at least ten times. CDR3 sequence (DNA): TGTGCCAGCTCACCGGACAGACCTGGGCAGGGGCACTATGGCTACACCTTC. Translation gives CASSPDRPGQGHYGYTF. V is TRBV18 and J is TRBJ1-2, with D possibly TRBD1 on 6 matching bases. The CDR3 covers 17 residues. Trimming left V 3 bases short and J 3 bases short, with 20 bases between. Germline V gene sequence: CDR1 KGHSH, CDR2 LQKENI.

This clonotype occurred many times. V and J are TRBV7-2 and TRBJ2-7, with TRBD1 matching 9 bases. Germline V gene lookup returns CDR1 SGHTA and CDR2 FQGNSA. V shed 3 bases and J 4 bases; nucleotides not matched to a gene: 7. The CDR3 loop spans 15 amino acids. The CDR3, as DNA: TGTGCCAGCAGCTTTATTACAGGACAGGGGTACGAGCAGTACTTC. As protein: CASSFITGQGYEQYF.

This clonotype showed up just a few times. A much more abundant neighbour one base away suggests this may be a read error. V gene TRBV6-6 combines with J gene TRBJ1-1; D gene unclear. This CDR3 has 14 residues. In germline, CDR1 is MNHNY, CDR2 SVGAGI (reference sequence). V was trimmed by 7 bases and J by 0 bases, leaving 12 bases between them. The CDR3: CASKLRKMNTEAFF. The CDR3, as DNA: TGTGCCAGCAAACTCAGGAAAATGAACACTGAAGCTTTCTTT.

At least ten counts were recorded for this clonotype. The chain has TRBV24-1 and TRBJ2-2; no firm D call. Germline V gene sequence: CDR1 KGHDR, CDR2 SFDVKD. This CDR3 is 14 amino acids long. The germline V and J ends were trimmed by 4 bases and 0 bases, with 5 bases remaining between them. The CDR3 loop is CATSESSNTGELFF. CDR3 nucleotides: TGTGCCACCAGTGAGTCATCGAACACCGGGGAGCTGTTTTTT.

The chain carries TRBV5-1 and TRBJ2-1; TRBD2 aligns across 11 bases. CDR1 is SGHRS, CDR2 YFSETQ, per germline. V lost 5 bases and J lost 5; bases outside the gene matches: 3. The CDR3 has 14 amino acids. This chain's CDR3 is CASRTSGADNEQFF. The CDR3 DNA follows: TGCGCCAGCAGGACTAGCGGGGCGGACAATGAGCAGTTCTTC. The full variable domain, its missing parts supplied by reference TRBV5-1 and TRBJ2-1, is KAGVTQTPRYLIKTRGQQVTLSCSPISGHRSVSWYQQTPGQGLQFLFEYFSETQRNKGNFPGRFSGRQFSNSRSEMNVSTLELGDSALYLCASRTSGADNEQFFGPGTRLTVL.

This clonotype was detected ten times or more. The chain joins TRBV20-1 to TRBJ1-2; maybe TRBD1 (5 bases). This CDR3 has 12 residues. CDR1 is DFQATT and CDR2 is SNEGSKA in the germline V gene (reference sequence). The V and J ends lost 3 bases and 7 bases respectively, with 12 bases between them. The CDR3 DNA is TGCAGTGCTAGGAAGGGGATGAGTGGCTACACCTTC. It codes for CSARKGMSGYTF.

This clonotype occurred a few times. V gene TRBV4-3 combines with J gene TRBJ2-3; D is unclear. The CDR3 is 15 amino acids. Germline V lookup: CDR1 LGHNA, CDR2 YSLEER. V gave up 1 base and J gave up 2 bases, with 10 bases separating them. The CDR3 here is CASSQATLTTDTQYF. CDR3 sequence (DNA): TGCGCCAGCAGCCAAGCGACCTTGACCACAGATACGCAGTATTTT.

This clonotype was seen ten or more times. This chain connects TRBV4-1 to TRBJ1-2; TRBD1 agrees at 7 bases. Per germline, CDR1 MGHRA and CDR2 YSYEKL. Trimming cost V 4 bases and J 5 bases; bases outside gene matches: 4. This CDR3 is built from 13 residues. The CDR3 sequence is CASSPDRSYGYTF. CDR3 DNA sequence: TGCGCCAGCAGCCCGGACAGGTCGTATGGCTACACCTTC.

This clonotype came up many times. The V call is TRBV9, the J call TRBJ2-2; TRBD2 matches 11 bases. The CDR3 covers 17 residues. The junction had 4 bases not matched to a gene; V was cut back by 1 base and J by 2 bases. From germline, CDR1 is SGDLS and CDR2 YYNGEE. The DNA for the CDR3 is TGTGCCAGCAGCGTACCTAGCGGGGGGCCAAACACCGGGGAGCTGTTTTTT. Amino acids: CASSVPSGGPNTGELFF.

In the case of this clonotype: Since a much larger clone is just one base distant, this may be a read error. This chain uses TRBV7-9 with TRBJ2-1; 9 nucleotides align to TRBD1. The CDR3 runs to 15 residues. From germline, CDR1 is SEHNR and CDR2 FQNEAQ (reference sequence). The CDR3 DNA reads as TGTGCCAGCAGCAAAACGGGACAGGGCTACAATGATCAGTTCTTC. As protein: CASSKTGQGYNDQFF.

The table lists this clonotype with many counts. V usage is TRBV10-3 and J usage is TRBJ2-7; D possibly corresponds to TRBD2 (6 bases). The CDR3 has 17 amino acids. V gave up 0 bases and J gave up 0 bases, with 15 bases separating them. Germline V gene lookup returns CDR1 ENHRY and CDR2 SYGVKD. CDR3: CAISESVLSGSSYEQYF. CDR3 nucleotide sequence: TGTGCCATCAGTGAGTCGGTTTTGTCCGGGAGCTCCTACGAGCAGTACTTC.

This clonotype was counted between two and nine times. A read error is possible here, since a much larger clone lies one base away. The rearrangement joins TRBV2 to TRBJ1-1, with D unresolved. Germline V gives CDR1 SNHLY, CDR2 FYNNEI. This CDR3 comprises 13 residues. V was cut by 11 bases and J by 5 bases, with 18 bases left in between. CDR3 protein: CAVANESTTEAFF. For the CDR3, the DNA is TGTGCCGTAGCAAACGAAAGTACAACTGAAGCTTTCTTT.

This clonotype turned up a few times. This may be a read error, as it is one base from a much larger clone. The chain uses TRBV5-6 and TRBJ2-6; weak D call: TRBD2 (7 bases). The CDR3 spans 17 residues. The germline V gene encodes CDR1 SGHDT and CDR2 YYEEEE. CDR3 nucleotide sequence: TGTGCCAGCACCCCCGCGGGGGCGAGCTCTGGGGCCAAAGTCCTGACTTTC. Its translation: CASTPAGASSGAKVLTF. The whole variable domain, filled in from reference TRBV5-6 and TRBJ2-6, reads DAGVTQSPTHLIKTRGQQVTLRCSPKSGHDTVSWYQQALGQGPQFIFQYYEEEERQRGNFPDRFSGHQFPNYSSELNVNALLLGDSALYLCASTPAGASSGAKVLTFGAGSRLTVL.

This clonotype has ten or more counts. This rearrangement joins TRBV15 to TRBJ2-3; D ambiguous. Germline V gene sequence: CDR1 LNHNV, CDR2 YYDKDF (reference sequence). The CDR3 has 13 amino acids. The V gene lost 2 bases and the J gene lost 3 bases, with 6 bases spanning the gap. CDR3 amino acids: CATSRFPTDTQYF. The CDR3 DNA sequence: TGTGCCACCAGCAGATTCCCAACAGATACGCAGTATTTT.

This clonotype was counted ten times or more. The V and J genes are TRBV25-1 and TRBJ1-5, with D perhaps matching TRBD1 (5 bases). V was clipped by 3 bases and J by 0 bases, with 9 bases between them. The CDR3 runs to 15 residues. Germline values: CDR1 MGHDK, CDR2 SYGVNS. CDR3 residues: CASSETENSNQPQHF. DNA of the CDR3: TGTGCCAGCAGTGAGACAGAGAATAGCAATCAGCCCCAGCATTTT.

Many counts were recorded for this clonotype. This chain joins TRBV7-2 and TRBJ2-4; 8 bases map to TRBD2. Germline CDR1 SGHTA, CDR2 FQGNSA. This CDR3 region has 14 residues. After removal of 5 bases from V and 8 bases from J, the junction contained 8 bases not matched to a gene. The CDR3 loop is CASSRFGGAYIQYF. The DNA for the CDR3 is TGTGCCAGCAGCCGATTCGGGGGGGCATACATTCAGTACTTC.

This clonotype showed up many times. The chain carries TRBV5-1 and TRBJ2-2, with TRBD1 matching 7 bases. J lost 4 bases, V lost 4 bases, and 10 bases had no gene match. CDR1 is SGHRS and CDR2 is YFSETQ in the germline V gene. There are 16 residues in the CDR3. CDR3 in amino acids: CASSLRGDRTTGELFF. In DNA form, the CDR3 reads TGCGCCAGCAGCCTGAGAGGGGACAGAACCACCGGGGAGCTGTTTTTT. The full variable domain, its missing parts supplied by reference TRBV5-1 and TRBJ2-2, is KAGVTQTPRYLIKTRGQQVTLSCSPISGHRSVSWYQQTPGQGLQFLFEYFSETQRNKGNFPGRFSGRQFSNSRSEMNVSTLELGDSALYLCASSLRGDRTTGELFFGEGSRLTVL.

This clonotype occurred many times. DNA of the CDR3: TGTGCCAGCAGCTTAGCGCAGCGGGGATTGAACACTGAAGCTTTCTTT. It encodes CASSLAQRGLNTEAFF. The chain links TRBV7-8 to TRBJ1-1, with D unresolved. This CDR3 spans 16 amino acids. Trimming removed 0 bases at V and 0 bases at J, with 11 bases between. Germline CDR1 and CDR2: SGHVS and FQNEAQ.

In this sample, this clonotype turned up a few times. The J gene is TRBJ2-7, the V gene TRBV18; D remains ambiguous. Trimming shortened V by 2 bases and J by 4 bases, and 15 bases separated the two germline ends. The germline gives CDR1 KGHSH, CDR2 LQKENI. The CDR3 runs 15 residues. In nucleotides, the CDR3 is TGTGCCAGCTCACCAGGCCAGGTGTATCTTTACGAGCAGTACTTC. The encoded protein is CASSPGQVYLYEQYF.

This chain uses TRBV5-1 with TRBJ2-3, with TRBD2 matching over 11 bases. J lost 14 bases, V lost 4 bases, and 9 bases had no gene match. This CDR3 comprises 13 residues. Germline V gives CDR1 SGHRS, CDR2 YFSETQ. Here the CDR3 reads CASSPGTSGRGYF. CDR3 DNA sequence: TGCGCCAGCAGCCCCGGGACTAGCGGTCGAGGGTATTTT.

A note on this clonotype: A much bigger clone sits one base away, suggesting this may be a read error. The rearrangement uses TRBV20-1 and TRBJ2-7, with 9 bases identical to TRBD2. Germline CDR1 reads DFQATT; CDR2 reads SNEGSKA (reference sequence). This CDR3 comprises 14 residues. The CDR3 region is CGAWERGAAYEQYF. DNA for the CDR3: TGCGGTGCTTGGGAGCGGGGGGCAGCCTACGAGCAGTACTTC.

In this sample, this clonotype turned up many times. The chain employs TRBV5-1 and TRBJ2-7; D is possibly TRBD2 (5 bases). The CDR3 covers 18 residues. V lost 0 bases, J lost 6 bases, and 25 bases lay in between. Germline V gene lookup returns CDR1 SGHRS and CDR2 YFSETQ. The CDR3 sequence: CASSLAARGEAIAPEQYF. CDR3 sequence (DNA): TGCGCCAGCAGCTTGGCGGCCCGGGGAGAAGCAATCGCTCCCGAGCAGTACTTC.